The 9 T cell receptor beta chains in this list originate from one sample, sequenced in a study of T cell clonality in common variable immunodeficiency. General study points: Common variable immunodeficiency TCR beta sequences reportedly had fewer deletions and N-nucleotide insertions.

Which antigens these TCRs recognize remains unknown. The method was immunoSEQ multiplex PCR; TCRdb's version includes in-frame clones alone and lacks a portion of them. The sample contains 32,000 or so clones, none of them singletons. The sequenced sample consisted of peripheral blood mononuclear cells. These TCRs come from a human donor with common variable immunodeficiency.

CDR3 protein: CASSLGRGATYEQYF. The CDR3 DNA, read in part, is TGTGCCAGCAGCTTAGGGCGGGGGGCAACCTACGAG. The V gene is TRBV7-9, the J gene TRBJ2-7, with 8 bases aligning to TRBD2. The read ends 3 residues early relative to the CDR3; the germline J gene fills the gap. V dropped 1 base and J dropped 2; count of bases not matched to a gene: 4. The CDR3 contains 15 residues. The germline V gene has CDR1 SEHNR and CDR2 FQNEAQ (reference sequence).

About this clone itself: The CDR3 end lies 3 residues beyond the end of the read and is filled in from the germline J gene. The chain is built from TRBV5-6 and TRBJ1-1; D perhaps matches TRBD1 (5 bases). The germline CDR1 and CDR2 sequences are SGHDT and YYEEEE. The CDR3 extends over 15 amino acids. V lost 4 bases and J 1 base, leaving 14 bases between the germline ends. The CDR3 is CASSGTGTPNTEAFF. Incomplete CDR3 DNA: TGTGCCAGCAGCGGAACCGGGACTCCGAACACTGAA.

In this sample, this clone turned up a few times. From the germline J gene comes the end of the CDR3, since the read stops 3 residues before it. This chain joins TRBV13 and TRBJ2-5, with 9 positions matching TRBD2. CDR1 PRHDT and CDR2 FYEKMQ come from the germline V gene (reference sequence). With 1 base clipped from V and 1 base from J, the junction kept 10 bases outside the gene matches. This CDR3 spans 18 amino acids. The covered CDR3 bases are TGTGCCAGCAGCTTAGTGGGCCCAAAGCGGGGGGCCCAAGAGACC. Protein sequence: CASSLVGPKRGAQET. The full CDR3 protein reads CASSLVGPKRGAQETQYF.

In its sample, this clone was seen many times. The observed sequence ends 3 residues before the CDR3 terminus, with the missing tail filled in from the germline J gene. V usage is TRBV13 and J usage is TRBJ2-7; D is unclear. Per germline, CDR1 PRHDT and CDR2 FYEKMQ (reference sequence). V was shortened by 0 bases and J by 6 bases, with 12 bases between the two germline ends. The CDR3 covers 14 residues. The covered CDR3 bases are TGTGCCAGCAGCTTAGGCAGCCTCCTAGGCGAG. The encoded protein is CASSLGSLLGE. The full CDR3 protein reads CASSLGSLLGEQYF.

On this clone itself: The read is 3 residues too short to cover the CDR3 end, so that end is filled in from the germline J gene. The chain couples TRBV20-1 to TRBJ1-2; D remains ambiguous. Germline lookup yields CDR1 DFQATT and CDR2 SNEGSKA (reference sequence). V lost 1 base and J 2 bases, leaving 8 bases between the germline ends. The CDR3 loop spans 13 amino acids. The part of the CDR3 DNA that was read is TGCAGTGCTAGAGGACACGCCAACTATGGC. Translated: CSARGHANYG. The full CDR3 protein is CSARGHANYGYTF.

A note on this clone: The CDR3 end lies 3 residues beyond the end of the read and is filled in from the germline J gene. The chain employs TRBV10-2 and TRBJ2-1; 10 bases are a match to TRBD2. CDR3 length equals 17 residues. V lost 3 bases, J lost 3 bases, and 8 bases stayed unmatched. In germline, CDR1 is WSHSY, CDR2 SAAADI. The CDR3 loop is CASSEKRGGPFYNEQFF. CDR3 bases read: TGCGCCAGCAGTGAAAAGCGGGGGGGACCTTTCTACAATGAG.

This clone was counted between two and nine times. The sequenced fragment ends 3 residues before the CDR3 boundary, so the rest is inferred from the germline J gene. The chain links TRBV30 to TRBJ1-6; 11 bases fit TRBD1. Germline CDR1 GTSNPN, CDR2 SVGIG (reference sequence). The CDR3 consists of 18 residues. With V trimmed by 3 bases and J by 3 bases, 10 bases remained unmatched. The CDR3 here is CAWSLGGTGGNYNSPLHF. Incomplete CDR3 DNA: TGTGCCTGGAGCCTAGGGGGGACAGGGGGTAACTATAATTCACCC.

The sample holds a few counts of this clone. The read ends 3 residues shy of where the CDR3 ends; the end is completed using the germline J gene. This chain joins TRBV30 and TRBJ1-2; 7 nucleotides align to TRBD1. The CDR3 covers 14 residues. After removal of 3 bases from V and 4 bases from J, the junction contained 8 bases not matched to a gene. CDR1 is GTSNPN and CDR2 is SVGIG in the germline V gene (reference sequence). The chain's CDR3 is CAWSPSRTGYGYTF. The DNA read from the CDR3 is TGTGCCTGGAGCCCGAGTAGGACAGGCTATGGC. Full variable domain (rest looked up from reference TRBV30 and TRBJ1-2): SQTIHQWPATLVQPVGSPLSLECTVEGTSNPNLYWYRQAAGRGLQLLFYSVGIGQISSEVPQNLSASRPQDRQFILSSKKLLLSDSGFYLCAWSPSRTGYGYTFGSGTRLTVV.

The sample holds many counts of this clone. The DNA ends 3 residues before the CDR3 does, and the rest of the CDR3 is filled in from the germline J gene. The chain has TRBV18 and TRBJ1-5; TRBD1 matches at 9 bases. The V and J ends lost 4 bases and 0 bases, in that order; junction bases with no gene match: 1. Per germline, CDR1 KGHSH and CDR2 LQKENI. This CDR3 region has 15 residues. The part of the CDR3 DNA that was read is TGTGCCAGCTCACTACAGGGGGCTAGCAATCAGCCC. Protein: CASSLQGASNQP. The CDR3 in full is CASSLQGASNQPQHF.